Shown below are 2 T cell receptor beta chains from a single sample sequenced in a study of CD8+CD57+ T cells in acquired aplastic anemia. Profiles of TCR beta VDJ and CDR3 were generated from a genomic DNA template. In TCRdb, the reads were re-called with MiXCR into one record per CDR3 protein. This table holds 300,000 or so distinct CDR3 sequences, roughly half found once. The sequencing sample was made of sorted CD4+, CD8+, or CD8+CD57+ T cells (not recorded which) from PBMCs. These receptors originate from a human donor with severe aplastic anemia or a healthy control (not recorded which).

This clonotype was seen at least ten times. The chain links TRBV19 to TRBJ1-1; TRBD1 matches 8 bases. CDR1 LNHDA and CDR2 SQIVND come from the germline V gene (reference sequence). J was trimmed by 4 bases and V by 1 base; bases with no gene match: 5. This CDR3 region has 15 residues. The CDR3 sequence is CASSIGGQGSTEAFF. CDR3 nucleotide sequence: TGTGCCAGTAGTATAGGTGGACAGGGTTCCACTGAAGCTTTCTTT.

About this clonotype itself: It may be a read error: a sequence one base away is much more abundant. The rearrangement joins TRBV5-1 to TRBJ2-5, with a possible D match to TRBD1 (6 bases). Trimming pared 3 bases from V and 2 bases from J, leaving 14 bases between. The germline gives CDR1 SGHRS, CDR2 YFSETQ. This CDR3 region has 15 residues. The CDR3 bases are TGCGCCAGCAGCTCCGCGGACAGTGCACAAGAGACCCAGTACTTC. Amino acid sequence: CASSSADSAQETQYF.